This record covers a single TCR beta chain. Produced via immunoSEQ multiplex PCR; TCRdb's table is partial and in-frame only. This table holds approximately 350,000 clones, less than 90% found once. The data were obtained in a study of blood T cell repertoires in COVID-19. Donors in Cohort 3 who had recovered were those with two negative PCRs, healthcare professional clearance, or resolution of their symptoms. V dropped 9 bases and J dropped 3; count of bases not matched to a gene: 2. CDR1 and CDR2 (germline): SNHLY, FYNNEI. This CDR3 comprises 12 residues. This sequence was found in a woman in her 30s who had recovered from COVID-19. The sample was PBMCs or T cells enriched from blood (not recorded which). The genes are TRBV2 and TRBJ1-1; TRBD1 aligns across 9 bases. The DNA for the CDR3 is TGTGCCAGACAGGGGGCGGACACTGAAGCTTTCTTT. It is translated as CARQGADTEAFF.